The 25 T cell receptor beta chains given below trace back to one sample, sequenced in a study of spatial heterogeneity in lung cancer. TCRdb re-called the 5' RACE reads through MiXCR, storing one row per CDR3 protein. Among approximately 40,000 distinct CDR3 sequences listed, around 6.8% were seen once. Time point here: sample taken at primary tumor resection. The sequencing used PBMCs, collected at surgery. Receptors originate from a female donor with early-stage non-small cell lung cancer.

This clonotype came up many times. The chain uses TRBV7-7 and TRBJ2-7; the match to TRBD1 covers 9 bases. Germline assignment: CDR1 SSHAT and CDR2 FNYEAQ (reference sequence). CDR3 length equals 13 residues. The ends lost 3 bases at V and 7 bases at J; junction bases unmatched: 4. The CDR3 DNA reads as TGTGCCAGCAGCTTGGGGACAGGGCGGGAGCAGTACTTC. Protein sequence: CASSLGTGREQYF.

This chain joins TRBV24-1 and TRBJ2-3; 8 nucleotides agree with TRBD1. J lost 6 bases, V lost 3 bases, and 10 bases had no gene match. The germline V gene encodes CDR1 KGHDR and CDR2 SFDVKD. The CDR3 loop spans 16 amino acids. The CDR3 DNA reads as TGTGCCACCAGTGATCCGGACAGGGTCAAAGGGGATACGCAGTATTTT. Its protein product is CATSDPDRVKGDTQYF.

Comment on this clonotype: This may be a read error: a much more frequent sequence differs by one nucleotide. The CDR3 here is CASSGYGKFF. In DNA, the CDR3 is TGTGCCAGCAGTGGTTATGGGAAGTTCTTC. The chain couples TRBV6-4 to TRBJ2-1; D unclear. Per the germline V gene, CDR1 is MRHNA and CDR2 is SNTAGT. CDR3 length: 10 residues. The V end was cut by 4 bases, the J end by 14 bases, with 9 bases between.

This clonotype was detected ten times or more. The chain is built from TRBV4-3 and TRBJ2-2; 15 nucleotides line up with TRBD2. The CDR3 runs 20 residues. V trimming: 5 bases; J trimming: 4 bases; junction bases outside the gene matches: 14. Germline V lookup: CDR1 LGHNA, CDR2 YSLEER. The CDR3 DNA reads TGCGCCAGCAGCTCCCCGCCGGGACTAGCGGGGGGCCGCTCCACCGGGGAGCTGTTTTTT. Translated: CASSSPPGLAGGRSTGELFF.

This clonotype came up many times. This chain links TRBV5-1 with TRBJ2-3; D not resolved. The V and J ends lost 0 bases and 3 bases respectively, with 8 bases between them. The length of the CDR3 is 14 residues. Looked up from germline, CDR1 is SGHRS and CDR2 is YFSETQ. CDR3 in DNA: TGCGCCAGCAGCTTGGCCGACTCAACAGATACGCAGTATTTT. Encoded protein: CASSLADSTDTQYF.

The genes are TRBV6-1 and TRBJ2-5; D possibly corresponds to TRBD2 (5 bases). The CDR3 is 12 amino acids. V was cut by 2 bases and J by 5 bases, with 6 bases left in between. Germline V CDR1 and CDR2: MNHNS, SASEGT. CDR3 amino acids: CASSEQRETQYF. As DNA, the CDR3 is TGTGCCAGCAGTGAACAGCGGGAGACCCAGTACTTC.

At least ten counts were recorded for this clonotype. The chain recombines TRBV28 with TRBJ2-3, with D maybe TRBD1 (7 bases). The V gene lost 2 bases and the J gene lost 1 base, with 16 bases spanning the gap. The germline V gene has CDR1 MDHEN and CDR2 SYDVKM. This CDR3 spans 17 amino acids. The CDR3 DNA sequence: TGTGCCAGCAGTTTAGTTGGGGCGGGGACAGGCACAGATACGCAGTATTTT. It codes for CASSLVGAGTGTDTQYF. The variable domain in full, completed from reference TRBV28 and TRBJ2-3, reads DVKVTQSSRYLVKRTGEKVFLECVQDMDHENMFWYRQDPGLGLRLIYFSYDVKMKEKGDIPEGYSVSREKKERFSLILESASTNQTSMYLCASSLVGAGTGTDTQYFGPGTRLTVL.

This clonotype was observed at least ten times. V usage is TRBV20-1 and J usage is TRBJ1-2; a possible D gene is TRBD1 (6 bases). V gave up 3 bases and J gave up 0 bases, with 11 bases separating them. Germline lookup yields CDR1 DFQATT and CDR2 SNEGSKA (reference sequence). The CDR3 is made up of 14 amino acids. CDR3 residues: CSASLRGSNYGYTF. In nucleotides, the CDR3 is TGCAGTGCTAGTCTAAGGGGGTCTAACTATGGCTACACCTTC.

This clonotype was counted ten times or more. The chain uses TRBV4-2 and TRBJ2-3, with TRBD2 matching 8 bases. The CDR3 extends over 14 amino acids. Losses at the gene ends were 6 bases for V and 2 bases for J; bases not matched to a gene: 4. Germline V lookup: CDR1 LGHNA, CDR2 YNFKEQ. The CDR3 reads CASSSGETTDTQYF. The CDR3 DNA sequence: TGTGCCAGCAGTAGCGGGGAGACCACAGATACGCAGTATTTT.

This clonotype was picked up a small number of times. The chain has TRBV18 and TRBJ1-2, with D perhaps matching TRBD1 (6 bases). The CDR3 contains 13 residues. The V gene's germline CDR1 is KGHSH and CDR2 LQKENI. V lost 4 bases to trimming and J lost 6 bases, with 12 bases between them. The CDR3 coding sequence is TGTGCCAGCTCACAACGACAGGAGCATGGCTACACCTTC. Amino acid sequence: CASSQRQEHGYTF. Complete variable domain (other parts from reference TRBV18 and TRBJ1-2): NAGVMQNPRHLVRRRGQEARLRCSPMKGHSHVYWYRQLPEEGLKFMVYLQKENIIDESGMPKERFSAEFPKEGPSILRIQQVVRGDSAAYFCASSQRQEHGYTFGSGTRLTVV.

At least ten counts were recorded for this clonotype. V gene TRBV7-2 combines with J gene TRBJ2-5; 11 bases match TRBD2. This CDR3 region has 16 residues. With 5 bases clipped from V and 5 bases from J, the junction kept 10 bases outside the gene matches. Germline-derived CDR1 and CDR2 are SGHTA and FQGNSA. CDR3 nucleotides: TGTGCCAGCAGCCCATCTGTAGCGGGGGGGCCGGAGACCCAGTACTTC. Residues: CASSPSVAGGPETQYF.

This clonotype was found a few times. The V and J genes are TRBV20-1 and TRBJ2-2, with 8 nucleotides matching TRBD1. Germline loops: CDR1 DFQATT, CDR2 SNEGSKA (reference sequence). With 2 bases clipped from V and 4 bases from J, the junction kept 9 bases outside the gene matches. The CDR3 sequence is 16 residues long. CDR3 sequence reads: CSARPPTGVATGELFF. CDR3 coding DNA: TGCAGTGCTAGACCCCCGACAGGGGTCGCCACCGGGGAGCTGTTTTTT.

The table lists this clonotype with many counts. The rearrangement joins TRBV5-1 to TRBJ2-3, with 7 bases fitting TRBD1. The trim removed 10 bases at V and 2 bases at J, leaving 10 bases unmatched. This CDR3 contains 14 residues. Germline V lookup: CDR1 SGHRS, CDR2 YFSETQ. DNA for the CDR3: TGCGCCTCTTCAGGGGGACAACACACAGATACGCAGTATTTT. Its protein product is CASSGGQHTDTQYF.

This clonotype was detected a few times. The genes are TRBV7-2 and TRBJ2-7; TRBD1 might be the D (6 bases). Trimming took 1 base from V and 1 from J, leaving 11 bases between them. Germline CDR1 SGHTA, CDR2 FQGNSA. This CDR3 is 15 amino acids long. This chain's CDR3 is CASSLGPGQSYEQYF. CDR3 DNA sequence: TGTGCCAGCAGCTTAGGTCCGGGACAATCCTACGAGCAGTACTTC.

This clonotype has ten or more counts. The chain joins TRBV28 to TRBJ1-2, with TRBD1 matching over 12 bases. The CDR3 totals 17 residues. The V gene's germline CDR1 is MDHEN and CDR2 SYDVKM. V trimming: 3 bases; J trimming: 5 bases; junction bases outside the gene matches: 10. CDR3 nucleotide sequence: TGTGCCAGCAGTTTCCCGGGACAGGGGGCTCGGTTTTATGGCTACACCTTC. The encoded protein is CASSFPGQGARFYGYTF.

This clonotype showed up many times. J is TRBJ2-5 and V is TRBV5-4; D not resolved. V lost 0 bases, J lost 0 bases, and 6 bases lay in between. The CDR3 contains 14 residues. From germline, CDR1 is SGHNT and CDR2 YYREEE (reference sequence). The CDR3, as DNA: TGTGCCAGCAGCTTGGCCAGGAACCAAGAGACCCAGTACTTC. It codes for CASSLARNQETQYF.

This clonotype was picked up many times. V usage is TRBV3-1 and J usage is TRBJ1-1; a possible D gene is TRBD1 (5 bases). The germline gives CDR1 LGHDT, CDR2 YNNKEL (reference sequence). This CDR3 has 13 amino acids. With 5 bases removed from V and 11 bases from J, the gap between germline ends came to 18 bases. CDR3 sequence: CASSSRPGLSAFF. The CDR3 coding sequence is TGTGCCAGCAGCTCCCGACCGGGACTGAGTGCTTTCTTT.

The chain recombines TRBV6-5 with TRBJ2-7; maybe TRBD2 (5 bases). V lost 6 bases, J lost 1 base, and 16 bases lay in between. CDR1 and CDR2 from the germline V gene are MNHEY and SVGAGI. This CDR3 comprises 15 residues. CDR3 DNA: TGTGCCAGCAGCGACCCACCGGGATCGTCCTACGAGCAGTACTTC. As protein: CASSDPPGSSYEQYF.

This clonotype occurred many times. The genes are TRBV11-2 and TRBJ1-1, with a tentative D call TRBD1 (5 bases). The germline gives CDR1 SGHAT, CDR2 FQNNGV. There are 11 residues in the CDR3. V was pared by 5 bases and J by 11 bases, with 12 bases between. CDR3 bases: TGTGCCAGCAGCGGAGGGGTCCGGGCTTTCTTT. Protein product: CASSGGVRAFF.

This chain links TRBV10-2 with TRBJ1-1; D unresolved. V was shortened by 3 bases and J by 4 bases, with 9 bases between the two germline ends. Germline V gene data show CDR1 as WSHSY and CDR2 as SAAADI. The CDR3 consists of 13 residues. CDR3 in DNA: TGCGCCAGCAGTGAAGCGGCAGTCACTGAAGCTTTCTTT. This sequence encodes CASSEAAVTEAFF.

DNA for the CDR3: TGTGCCAGCAGGGAGCGTTCGGCGGGAGATTACGAGCAGTACTTC. It specifies CASRERSAGDYEQYF. This chain links TRBV2 with TRBJ2-7; 7 bases are shared with TRBD2. Germline V gene sequence: CDR1 SNHLY, CDR2 FYNNEI. V lost 6 bases and J lost 4; bases outside the gene matches: 12. This CDR3 region has 15 residues.

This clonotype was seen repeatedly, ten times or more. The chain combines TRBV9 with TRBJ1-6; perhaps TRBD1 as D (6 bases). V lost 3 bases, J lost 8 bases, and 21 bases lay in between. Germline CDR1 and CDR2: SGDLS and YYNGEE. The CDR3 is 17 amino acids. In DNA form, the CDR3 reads TGTGCCAGCAGCGCAAGCGTACCCGGGACAAGGGATTCACCCCTCCACTTT. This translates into CASSASVPGTRDSPLHF. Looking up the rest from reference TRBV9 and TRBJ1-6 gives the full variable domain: DSGVTQTPKHLITATGQRVTLRCSPRSGDLSVYWYQQSLDQGLQFLIQYYNGEERAKGNILERFSAQQFPDLHSELNLSSLELGDSALYFCASSASVPGTRDSPLHFGNGTRLTVT.

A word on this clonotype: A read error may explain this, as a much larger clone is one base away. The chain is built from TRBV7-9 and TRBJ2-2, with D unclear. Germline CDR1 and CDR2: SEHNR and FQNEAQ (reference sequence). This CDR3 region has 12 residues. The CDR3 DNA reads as TGTGTCAGTGCGCTACCCATGGGGGAGCTGTTTTTT. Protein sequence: CVSALPMGELFF.

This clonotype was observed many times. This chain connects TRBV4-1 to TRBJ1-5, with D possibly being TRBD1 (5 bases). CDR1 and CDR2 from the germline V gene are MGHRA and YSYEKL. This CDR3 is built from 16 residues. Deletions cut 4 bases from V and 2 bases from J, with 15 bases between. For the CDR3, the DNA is TGCGCCAGCAGCCCCCTGGGGCCCCAAGGCAATCAGCCCCAGCATTTT. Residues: CASSPLGPQGNQPQHF.

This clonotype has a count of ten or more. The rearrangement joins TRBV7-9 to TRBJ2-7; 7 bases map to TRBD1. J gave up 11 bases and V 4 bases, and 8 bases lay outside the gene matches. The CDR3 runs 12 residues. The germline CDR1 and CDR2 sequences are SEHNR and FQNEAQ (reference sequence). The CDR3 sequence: CASSSGTAKEYF. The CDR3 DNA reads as TGTGCCAGCAGCTCTGGGACAGCGAAGGAGTACTTC.